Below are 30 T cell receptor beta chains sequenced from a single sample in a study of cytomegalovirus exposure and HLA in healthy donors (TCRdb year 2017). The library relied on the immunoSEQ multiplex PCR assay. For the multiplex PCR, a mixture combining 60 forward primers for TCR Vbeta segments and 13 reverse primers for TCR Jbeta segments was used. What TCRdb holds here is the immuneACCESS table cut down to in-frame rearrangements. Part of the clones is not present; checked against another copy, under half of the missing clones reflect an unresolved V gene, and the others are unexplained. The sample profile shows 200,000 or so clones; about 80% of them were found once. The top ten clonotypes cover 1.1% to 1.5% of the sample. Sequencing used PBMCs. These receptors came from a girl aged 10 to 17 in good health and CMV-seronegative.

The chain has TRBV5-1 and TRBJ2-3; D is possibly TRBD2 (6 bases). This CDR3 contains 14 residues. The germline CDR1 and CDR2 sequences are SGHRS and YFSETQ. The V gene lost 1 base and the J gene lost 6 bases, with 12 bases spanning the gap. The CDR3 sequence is CASSLTAGSDTQYF. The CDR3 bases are TGCGCCAGCAGCTTGACGGCGGGGTCGGATACGCAGTATTTT.

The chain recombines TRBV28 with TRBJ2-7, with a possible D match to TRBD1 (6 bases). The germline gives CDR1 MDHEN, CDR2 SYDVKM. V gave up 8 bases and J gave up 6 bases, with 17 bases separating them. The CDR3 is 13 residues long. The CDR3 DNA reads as TGTGCCAGCTTTGACACAGGGCGTAGCGAGCAGTACTTC. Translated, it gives CASFDTGRSEQYF. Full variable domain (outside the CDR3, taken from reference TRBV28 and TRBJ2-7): DVKVTQSSRYLVKRTGEKVFLECVQDMDHENMFWYRQDPGLGLRLIYFSYDVKMKEKGDIPEGYSVSREKKERFSLILESASTNQTSMYLCASFDTGRSEQYFGPGTRLTVT.

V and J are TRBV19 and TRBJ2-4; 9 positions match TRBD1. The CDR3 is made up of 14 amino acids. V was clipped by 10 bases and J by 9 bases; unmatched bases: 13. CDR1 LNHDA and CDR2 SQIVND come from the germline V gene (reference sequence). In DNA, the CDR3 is TGTGCCACCTCACCCGGGACAGGGCGCGGCATTCAGTACTTC. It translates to CATSPGTGRGIQYF.

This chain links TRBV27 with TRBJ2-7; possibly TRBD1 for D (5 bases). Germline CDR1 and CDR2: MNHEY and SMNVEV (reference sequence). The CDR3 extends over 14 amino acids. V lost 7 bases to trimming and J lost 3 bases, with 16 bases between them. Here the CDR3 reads CASTPGYWSYEQYF. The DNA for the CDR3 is TGTGCCAGCACCCCAGGGTATTGGAGCTACGAGCAGTACTTC.

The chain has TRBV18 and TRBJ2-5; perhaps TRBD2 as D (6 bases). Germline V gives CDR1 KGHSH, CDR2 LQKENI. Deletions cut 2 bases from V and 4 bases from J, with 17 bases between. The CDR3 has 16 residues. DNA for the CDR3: TGTGCCAGCTCACCATCCCAGCCGGGAGCTGGAGAGACCCAGTACTTC. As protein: CASSPSQPGAGETQYF.

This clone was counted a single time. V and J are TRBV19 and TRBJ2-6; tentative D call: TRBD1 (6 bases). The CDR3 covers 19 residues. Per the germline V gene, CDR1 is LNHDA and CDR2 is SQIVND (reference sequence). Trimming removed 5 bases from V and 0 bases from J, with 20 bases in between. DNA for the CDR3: TGTGCCAGTAGTGCCTCACAGGGCGGACTCCTCTCTGGGGCCAACGTCCTGACTTTC. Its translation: CASSASQGGLLSGANVLTF.

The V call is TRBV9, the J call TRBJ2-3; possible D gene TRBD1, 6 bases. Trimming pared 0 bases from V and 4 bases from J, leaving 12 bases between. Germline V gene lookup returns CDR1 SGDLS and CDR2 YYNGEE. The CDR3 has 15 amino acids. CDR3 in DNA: TGTGCCAGCAGCGTAGCGGCAGGGGTGGCAGATACGCAGTATTTT. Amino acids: CASSVAAGVADTQYF.

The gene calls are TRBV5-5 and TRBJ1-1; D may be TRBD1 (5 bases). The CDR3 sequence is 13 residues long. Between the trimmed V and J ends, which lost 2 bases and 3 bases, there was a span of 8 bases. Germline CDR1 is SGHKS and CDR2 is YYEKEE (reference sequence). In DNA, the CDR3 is TGTGCCAGCAGCTTCGACAGAGACACTGAAGCTTTCTTT. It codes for CASSFDRDTEAFF.

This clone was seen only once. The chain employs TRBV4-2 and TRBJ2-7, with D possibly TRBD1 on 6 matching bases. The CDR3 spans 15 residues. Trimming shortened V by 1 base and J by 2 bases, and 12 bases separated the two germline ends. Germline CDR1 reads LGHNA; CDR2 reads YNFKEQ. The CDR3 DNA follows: TGTGCCAGCAGCCAAGCAGGCCAGGGGACCTACGAGCAGTACTTC. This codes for CASSQAGQGTYEQYF.

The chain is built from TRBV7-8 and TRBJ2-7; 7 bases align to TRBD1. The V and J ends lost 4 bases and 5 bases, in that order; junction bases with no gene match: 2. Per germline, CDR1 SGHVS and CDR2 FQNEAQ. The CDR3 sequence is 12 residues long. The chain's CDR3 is CASSSQGNEQYF. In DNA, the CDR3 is TGTGCCAGCAGCTCACAGGGGAACGAGCAGTACTTC.

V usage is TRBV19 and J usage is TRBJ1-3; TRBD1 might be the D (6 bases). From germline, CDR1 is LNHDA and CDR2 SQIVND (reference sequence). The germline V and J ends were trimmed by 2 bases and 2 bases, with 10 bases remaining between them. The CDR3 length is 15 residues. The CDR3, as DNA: TGTGCCAGTAGTATATCCAGGACAGCTGGAAACACCATATATTTT. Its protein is CASSISRTAGNTIYF.

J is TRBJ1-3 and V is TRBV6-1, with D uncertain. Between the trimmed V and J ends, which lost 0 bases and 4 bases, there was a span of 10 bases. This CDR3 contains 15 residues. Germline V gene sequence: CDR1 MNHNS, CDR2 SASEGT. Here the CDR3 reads CASSEARASGNTIYF. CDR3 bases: TGTGCCAGCAGTGAAGCGCGGGCTTCAGGAAACACCATATATTTT.

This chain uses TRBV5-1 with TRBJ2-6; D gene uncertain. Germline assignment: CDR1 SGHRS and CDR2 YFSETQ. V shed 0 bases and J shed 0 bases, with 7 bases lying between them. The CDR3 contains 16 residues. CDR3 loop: CASSLASFSGANVLTF. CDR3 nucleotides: TGCGCCAGCAGCTTGGCCTCCTTCTCTGGGGCCAACGTCCTGACTTTC.

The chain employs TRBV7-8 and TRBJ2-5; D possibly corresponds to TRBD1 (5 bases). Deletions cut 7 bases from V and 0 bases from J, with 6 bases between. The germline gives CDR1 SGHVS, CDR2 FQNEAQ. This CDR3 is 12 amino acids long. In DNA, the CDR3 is TGTGCCAGCACAGGGAACCAAGAGACCCAGTACTTC. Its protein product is CASTGNQETQYF.

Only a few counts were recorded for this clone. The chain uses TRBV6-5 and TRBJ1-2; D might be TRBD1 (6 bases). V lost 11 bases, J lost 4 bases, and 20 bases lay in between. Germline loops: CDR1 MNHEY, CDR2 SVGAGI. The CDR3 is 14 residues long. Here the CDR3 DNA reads TGTGCCGCCCGGATGGGGGCGGGGGGCTATGGCTACACCTTC. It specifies CAARMGAGGYGYTF.

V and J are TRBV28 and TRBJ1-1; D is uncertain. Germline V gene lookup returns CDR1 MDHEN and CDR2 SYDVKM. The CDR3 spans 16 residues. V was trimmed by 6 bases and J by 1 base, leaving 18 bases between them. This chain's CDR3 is CASSPGWKGWNTEAFF. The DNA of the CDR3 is TGTGCCAGCAGCCCGGGGTGGAAGGGATGGAACACTGAAGCTTTCTTT.

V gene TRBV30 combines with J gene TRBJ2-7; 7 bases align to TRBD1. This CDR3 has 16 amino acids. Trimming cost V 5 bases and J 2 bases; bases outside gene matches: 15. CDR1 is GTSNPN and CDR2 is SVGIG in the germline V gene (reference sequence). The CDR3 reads CAWFSLGTAKTYEQYF. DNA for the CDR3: TGTGCCTGGTTTTCATTAGGGACAGCGAAGACCTACGAGCAGTACTTC.

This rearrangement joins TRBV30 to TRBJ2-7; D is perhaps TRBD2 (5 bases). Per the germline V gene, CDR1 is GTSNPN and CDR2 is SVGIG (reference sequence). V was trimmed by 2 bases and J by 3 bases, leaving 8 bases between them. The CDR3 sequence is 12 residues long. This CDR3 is CAWSQEDYEQYF. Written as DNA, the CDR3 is TGTGCCTGGAGTCAGGAGGACTACGAGCAGTACTTC.

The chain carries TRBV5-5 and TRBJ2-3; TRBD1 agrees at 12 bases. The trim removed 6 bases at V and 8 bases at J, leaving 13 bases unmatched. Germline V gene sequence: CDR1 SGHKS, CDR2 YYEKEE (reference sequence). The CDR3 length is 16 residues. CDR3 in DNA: TGTGCCAGCATTGCGACTTGGGGGACAGGGGGCGTTACGCAGTATTTT. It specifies CASIATWGTGGVTQYF.

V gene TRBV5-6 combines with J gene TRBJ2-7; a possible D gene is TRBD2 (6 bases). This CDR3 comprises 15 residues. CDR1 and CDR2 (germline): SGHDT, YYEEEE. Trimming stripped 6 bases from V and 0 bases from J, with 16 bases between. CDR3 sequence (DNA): TGTGCCAGCACTTTAAAGGGCGGGAACTCCTACGAGCAGTACTTC. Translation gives CASTLKGGNSYEQYF.

The CDR3 bases are TGTGCCAGCAGTTTATATGGGGGAGGGGAGACCCAGTACTTC. Amino acids: CASSLYGGGETQYF. V is TRBV28 and J is TRBJ2-5; 7 bases match TRBD2. The V gene end was trimmed by 1 base and the J gene end by 5 bases; junction bases not matched to a gene: 4. This CDR3 contains 14 residues. In germline, CDR1 is MDHEN, CDR2 SYDVKM. The whole variable domain, filled in from reference TRBV28 and TRBJ2-5, reads DVKVTQSSRYLVKRTGEKVFLECVQDMDHENMFWYRQDPGLGLRLIYFSYDVKMKEKGDIPEGYSVSREKKERFSLILESASTNQTSMYLCASSLYGGGETQYFGPGTRLLVL.

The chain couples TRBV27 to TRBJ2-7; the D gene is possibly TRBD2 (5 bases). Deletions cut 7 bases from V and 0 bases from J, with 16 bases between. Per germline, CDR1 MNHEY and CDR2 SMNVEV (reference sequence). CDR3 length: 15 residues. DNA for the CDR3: TGTGCCAGCACCCCCGCGGGCTCCTCCTCCTACGAGCAGTACTTC. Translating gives CASTPAGSSSYEQYF.

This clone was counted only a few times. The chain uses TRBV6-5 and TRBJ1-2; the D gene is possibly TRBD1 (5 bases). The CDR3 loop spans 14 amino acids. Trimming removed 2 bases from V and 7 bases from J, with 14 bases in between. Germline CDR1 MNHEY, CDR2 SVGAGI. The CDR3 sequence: CASSYRGGIGGYTF. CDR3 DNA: TGTGCCAGCAGTTACAGGGGTGGAATAGGTGGCTACACCTTC.

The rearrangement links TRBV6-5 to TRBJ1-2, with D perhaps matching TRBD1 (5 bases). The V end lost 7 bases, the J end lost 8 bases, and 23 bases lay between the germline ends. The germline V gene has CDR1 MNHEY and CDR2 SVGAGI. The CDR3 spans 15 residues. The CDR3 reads CASNELGTFDGGYTF. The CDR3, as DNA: TGTGCCAGCAACGAGTTAGGGACTTTTGATGGGGGCTACACCTTC.

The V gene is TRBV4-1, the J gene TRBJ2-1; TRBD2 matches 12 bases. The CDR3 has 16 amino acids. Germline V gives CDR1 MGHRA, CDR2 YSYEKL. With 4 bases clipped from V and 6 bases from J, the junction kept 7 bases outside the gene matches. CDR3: CASSPFTSGRINEQFF. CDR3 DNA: TGCGCCAGCAGCCCCTTTACTAGCGGGAGGATCAATGAGCAGTTCTTC.

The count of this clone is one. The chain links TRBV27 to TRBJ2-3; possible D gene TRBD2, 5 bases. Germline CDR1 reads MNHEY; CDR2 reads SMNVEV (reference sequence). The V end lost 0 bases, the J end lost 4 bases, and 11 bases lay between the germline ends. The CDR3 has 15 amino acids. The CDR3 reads CASSLSVSVADTQYF. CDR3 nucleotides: TGTGCCAGCAGTTTATCCGTTAGCGTCGCAGATACGCAGTATTTT.

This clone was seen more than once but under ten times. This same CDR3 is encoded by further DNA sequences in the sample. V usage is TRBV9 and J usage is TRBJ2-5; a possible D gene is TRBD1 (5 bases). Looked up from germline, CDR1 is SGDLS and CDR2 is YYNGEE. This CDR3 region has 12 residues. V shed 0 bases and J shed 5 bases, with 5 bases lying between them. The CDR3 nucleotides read TGTGCCAGCAGCGTAGGGGGCGAGACCCAGTACTTC. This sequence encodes CASSVGGETQYF.

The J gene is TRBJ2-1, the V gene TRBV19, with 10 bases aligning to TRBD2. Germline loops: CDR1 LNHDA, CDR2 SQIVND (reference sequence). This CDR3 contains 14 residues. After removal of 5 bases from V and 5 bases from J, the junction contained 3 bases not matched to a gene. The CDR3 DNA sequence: TGTGCCAGTAGTCAACTAGCGGGAAACAATGAGCAGTTCTTC. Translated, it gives CASSQLAGNNEQFF.

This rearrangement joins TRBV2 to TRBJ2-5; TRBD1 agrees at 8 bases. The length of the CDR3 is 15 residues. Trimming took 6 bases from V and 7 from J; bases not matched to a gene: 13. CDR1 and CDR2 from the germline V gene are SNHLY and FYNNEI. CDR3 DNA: TGTGCCAGCAGCGAGGACAGGGTGGGTCCGGGGACCCAGTACTTC. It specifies CASSEDRVGPGTQYF.

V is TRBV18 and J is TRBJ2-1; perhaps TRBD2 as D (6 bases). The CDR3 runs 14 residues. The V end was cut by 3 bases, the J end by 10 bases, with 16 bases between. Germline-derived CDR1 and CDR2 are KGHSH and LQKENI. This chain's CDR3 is CASSPPLLALEQFF. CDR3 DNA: TGTGCCAGCTCACCGCCCCTACTAGCTCTCGAGCAGTTCTTC. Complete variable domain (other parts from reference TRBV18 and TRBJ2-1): NAGVMQNPRHLVRRRGQEARLRCSPMKGHSHVYWYRQLPEEGLKFMVYLQKENIIDESGMPKERFSAEFPKEGPSILRIQQVVRGDSAAYFCASSPPLLALEQFFGPGTRLTVL.